These 25 T cell receptor beta chains originate from one sample sequenced in a study of cytomegalovirus exposure and HLA in healthy donors. A multiplex PCR was run with 60 Vbeta primers and 13 Jbeta primers. The table came from immunoSEQ multiplex PCR; TCRdb's copy has only in-frame clones and leaves some out. There are about 160,000 clones in the sample; roughly four fifths occur only once, and approximately 1.5% lies in the top ten. The sample taken for sequencing was PBMCs. The receptors originated from a man in his forties or fifties in good health and CMV-seronegative.

This chain joins TRBV19 and TRBJ1-2, with D unclear. Per the germline V gene, CDR1 is LNHDA and CDR2 is SQIVND (reference sequence). V lost 6 bases and J lost 7, with 15 bases in between. The CDR3 is made up of 13 amino acids. As DNA, the CDR3 is TGTGCCAGTAGATGGCGTGGAGGGTCTGGCTACACCTTC. This sequence encodes CASRWRGGSGYTF. Complete variable domain (other parts from reference TRBV19 and TRBJ1-2): DGGITQSPKYLFRKEGQNVTLSCEQNLNHDAMYWYRQDPGQGLRLIYYSQIVNDFQKGDIAEGYSVSREKKESFPLTVTSAQKNPTAFYLCASRWRGGSGYTFGSGTRLTVV.

The chain carries TRBV11-3 and TRBJ2-7; weak D call: TRBD2 (6 bases). Trimming stripped 4 bases from V and 0 bases from J, with 13 bases between. The CDR3 sequence is 15 residues long. In germline, CDR1 is SGHNT, CDR2 YENEEA. In DNA form, the CDR3 reads TGTGCCAGCAGCTCCGGGACTGTAAGCTCCTACGAGCAGTACGTC. This codes for CASSSGTVSSYEQYV.

This chain links TRBV5-5 with TRBJ2-7; D is possibly TRBD1 (6 bases). Germline lookup yields CDR1 SGHKS and CDR2 YYEKEE (reference sequence). The CDR3 is 15 amino acids. Deletions cut 2 bases from V and 6 bases from J, with 18 bases between. CDR3: CASSFQMGAASEQYV. CDR3 nucleotide sequence: TGTGCCAGCAGCTTCCAGATGGGGGCGGCCTCCGAGCAGTACGTC.

This chain connects TRBV5-1 to TRBJ1-5; D might be TRBD1 (5 bases). Germline CDR1 reads SGHRS; CDR2 reads YFSETQ. Trimming removed 3 bases from V and 7 bases from J, with 20 bases in between. CDR3 length: 16 amino acids. The CDR3 here is CASSSPEGTGGQPQHF. The CDR3 bases are TGCGCCAGCAGCTCCCCCGAAGGGACGGGGGGACAGCCCCAGCATTTT.

The chain employs TRBV19 and TRBJ1-5, with a weak D call TRBD1 (5 bases). V was shortened by 11 bases and J by 6 bases, with 29 bases between the two germline ends. Germline CDR1 LNHDA, CDR2 SQIVND (reference sequence). The CDR3 length is 17 residues. This CDR3 is CAVGSGRGSPRGQPQHF. CDR3 bases: TGTGCCGTAGGCTCGGGCAGAGGCAGCCCAAGGGGTCAGCCCCAGCATTTT.

The CDR3 protein is CATQAVTGGQETQYF. For the CDR3, the DNA is TGTGCCACCCAAGCAGTGACAGGGGGTCAAGAGACCCAGTACTTC. The gene calls are TRBV2 and TRBJ2-5; 9 nucleotides align to TRBD1. Germline CDR1 reads SNHLY; CDR2 reads FYNNEI. V was pared by 10 bases and J by 2 bases, with 11 bases of the junction left unmatched. The CDR3 loop spans 15 amino acids. The full variable domain, its missing parts supplied by reference TRBV2 and TRBJ2-5, is EPEVTQTPSHQVTQMGQEVILRCVPISNHLYFYWYRQILGQKVEFLVSFYNNEISEKSEIFDDQFSVERPDGSNFTLKIRSTKLEDSAMYFCATQAVTGGQETQYFGPGTRLLVL.

The rearrangement links TRBV5-8 to TRBJ2-6; D not resolved. CDR1 SGHTS and CDR2 YDEGEE come from the germline V gene. V lost 6 bases to trimming and J lost 4 bases, with 14 bases between them. The CDR3 runs 15 residues. CDR3 nucleotides: TGTGCCAGCAACATGCGGCGGCCCGGGGCCAACGTCCTGACTTTC. Its translation is CASNMRRPGANVLTF.

This chain joins TRBV9 and TRBJ2-2, with TRBD1 as a possible D gene (5 bases). Germline CDR1 reads SGDLS; CDR2 reads YYNGEE. The ends were cut back, 4 bases at V and 6 bases at J, with 16 bases in the middle. CDR3 length: 15 residues. CDR3 residues: CASSPGAEGAGELFF. CDR3 nucleotide sequence: TGTGCCAGCAGCCCAGGCGCGGAAGGGGCCGGGGAGCTGTTTTTT.

The rearrangement joins TRBV6-1 to TRBJ2-3; TRBD1 agrees at 10 bases. Losses at the gene ends were 4 bases for V and 2 bases for J; bases not matched to a gene: 6. In germline, CDR1 is MNHNS, CDR2 SASEGT. CDR3 length: 16 residues. The CDR3 DNA sequence: TGTGCCAGCAGTGCCGGGACAGGGGCATACACAGATACGCAGTATTTT. Its translation: CASSAGTGAYTDTQYF.

This sequence joins TRBV6-4 and TRBJ2-7, with 7 bases identical to TRBD1. The CDR3 is 16 residues long. Germline assignment: CDR1 MRHNA and CDR2 SNTAGT. Trimming removed 1 base from V and 3 bases from J; junction bases left unmatched: 9. The CDR3 protein is CASSDWSGTESYEQYF. CDR3 DNA sequence: TGTGCCAGCAGTGACTGGTCAGGGACAGAGAGCTACGAGCAGTACTTC.

This clone was observed a few times. The chain combines TRBV25-1 with TRBJ2-5; 8 bases agree with TRBD2. V lost 2 bases and J lost 2; bases outside the gene matches: 7. CDR1 and CDR2 from the germline V gene are MGHDK and SYGVNS. This CDR3 spans 16 amino acids. In DNA, the CDR3 is TGTGCCAGCAGTGAAGGTAGCGGGGTAATACAAGAGACCCAGTACTTC. Amino acid sequence: CASSEGSGVIQETQYF. The full variable domain, with the rest looked up from reference TRBV25-1 and TRBJ2-5, is EADIYQTPRYLVIGTGKKITLECSQTMGHDKMYWYQQDPGMELHLIHYSYGVNSTEKGDLSSESTVSRIRTEHFPLTLESARPSHTSQYLCASSEGSGVIQETQYFGPGTRLLVL.

This clone was observed a handful of times. V gene TRBV2 combines with J gene TRBJ2-3, with 10 bases identical to TRBD2. The CDR3 loop spans 17 amino acids. V was pared by 5 bases and J by 6 bases, with 14 bases of the junction left unmatched. Germline-derived CDR1 and CDR2 are SNHLY and FYNNEI. CDR3 sequence (DNA): TGTGCCAGCAGTACCAGCTGGGGGCTAGCGGGAGTCGATACGCAGTATTTT. Its translation is CASSTSWGLAGVDTQYF.

This clone was found a few times. The chain has TRBV10-2 and TRBJ1-5; tentative D call: TRBD1 (6 bases). Germline V gene data show CDR1 as WSHSY and CDR2 as SAAADI. V was pared by 4 bases and J by 5 bases, with 9 bases between. This CDR3 has 13 amino acids. The CDR3 DNA is TGCGCCAGCAGTGGGGGGGGGCATCAGCCCCAGCATTTT. Amino acids: CASSGGGHQPQHF.

This rearrangement joins TRBV27 to TRBJ2-1; TRBD2 matches 15 bases. V lost 3 bases and J lost 5; bases outside the gene matches: 2. CDR3 length: 16 amino acids. Germline V gene lookup returns CDR1 MNHEY and CDR2 SMNVEV (reference sequence). CDR3 protein: CASSLGLAGGNNEQFF. The DNA for the CDR3 is TGTGCCAGCAGTTTGGGACTAGCGGGAGGTAACAATGAGCAGTTCTTC.

This chain links TRBV6-5 with TRBJ2-6; tentative D call: TRBD1 (5 bases). The CDR3 runs to 16 residues. The V end lost 2 bases, the J end lost 2 bases, and 10 bases lay between the germline ends. The germline gives CDR1 MNHEY, CDR2 SVGAGI. This chain's CDR3 is CASSYPQGAGANVLTF. Here the CDR3 DNA reads TGTGCCAGCAGTTACCCCCAAGGGGCTGGGGCCAACGTCCTGACTTTC.

This chain joins TRBV9 and TRBJ2-1, with TRBD2 matching over 12 bases. Looked up from germline, CDR1 is SGDLS and CDR2 is YYNGEE. This CDR3 comprises 17 residues. Trimming removed 0 bases from V and 5 bases from J; junction bases left unmatched: 6. This chain's CDR3 is CASSVALTSGSDNEQFF. The CDR3 DNA reads TGTGCCAGCAGCGTAGCCCTGACTAGCGGGAGCGACAATGAGCAGTTCTTC.

This clone was counted a single time. J is TRBJ2-5 and V is TRBV15; 12 bases agree with TRBD2. Germline V gene data show CDR1 as LNHNV and CDR2 as YYDKDF (reference sequence). V trimming: 3 bases; J trimming: 2 bases; junction bases outside the gene matches: 16. The CDR3 sequence is 20 residues long. CDR3 sequence: CATSSRDEASSGRVQETQYF. The DNA of the CDR3 is TGTGCCACCAGCAGCAGAGATGAAGCGTCTAGCGGGAGGGTTCAAGAGACCCAGTACTTC. Variable domain in full (rest from reference TRBV15 and TRBJ2-5): DAMVIQNPRYQVTQFGKPVTLSCSQTLNHNVMYWYQQKSSQAPKLLFHYYDKDFNNEADTPDNFQSRRPNTSFCFLDIRSPGLGDTAMYLCATSSRDEASSGRVQETQYFGPGTRLLVL.

This clone was counted only a few times. The rearrangement joins TRBV30 to TRBJ2-6; no clear D gene. The CDR3 covers 15 residues. V was pared by 1 base and J by 0 bases, with 7 bases between. Germline CDR1 is GTSNPN and CDR2 is SVGIG (reference sequence). The CDR3, as DNA: TGTGCCTGGAGTGATATAGTCTCTGGGGCCAACGTCCTGACTTTC. Translated: CAWSDIVSGANVLTF.

As for this clone: Relative to the germline gene, one junction end is altered; a read error may explain this. The chain carries TRBV5-1 and TRBJ2-1, with 12 bases aligning to TRBD2. Germline V gene lookup returns CDR1 SGHRS and CDR2 YFSETQ. The CDR3 runs 18 residues. The CDR3 sequence is CASSLGRLAGVTYNEQFF. The CDR3 bases are TGCGCCAGCAGTTTGGGGAGACTAGCGGGAGTCACCTACAATGAGCAGTTCTTC.

The gene calls are TRBV5-6 and TRBJ1-2, with D perhaps TRBD1 (6 bases). The CDR3 extends over 12 amino acids. Germline loops: CDR1 SGHDT, CDR2 YYEEEE. V lost 4 bases to trimming and J lost 8 bases, with 12 bases between them. For the CDR3, the DNA is TGTGCCAGCAGCCCAGGGGCCGGAGGCTACACCTTC. Its protein product is CASSPGAGGYTF.

This clone appeared once. V usage is TRBV5-1 and J usage is TRBJ2-3; 10 bases map to TRBD1. This CDR3 region has 15 residues. J gave up 4 bases and V 4 bases, and 6 bases lay outside the gene matches. Germline V lookup: CDR1 SGHRS, CDR2 YFSETQ. The CDR3 DNA reads as TGCGCCAGCAGCCCGACAGGGGGCTTCGCAGATACGCAGTATTTT. Residues: CASSPTGGFADTQYF.

V and J are TRBV7-9 and TRBJ1-4, with D possibly being TRBD1 (5 bases). The CDR3 loop spans 12 amino acids. V lost 3 bases, J lost 14 bases, and 13 bases lay in between. The germline gives CDR1 SEHNR, CDR2 FQNEAQ (reference sequence). CDR3 nucleotide sequence: TGTGCCAGCAGCTTCTCAGGGTTCGGGCTGTTTTTT. Translation: CASSFSGFGLFF.

The rearrangement uses TRBV18 and TRBJ1-1, with D possibly TRBD1 on 6 matching bases. The CDR3 totals 14 residues. Between the trimmed V and J ends, which lost 4 bases and 7 bases, there was a span of 16 bases. Germline CDR1 and CDR2: KGHSH and LQKENI. CDR3 nucleotide sequence: TGTGCCAGCTCACAAACGGACACCAGGGGTGAAGCTTTCTTT. Translation gives CASSQTDTRGEAFF.

Points on this clone: One end of the junction does not line up with germline, which may come from a read error. The chain couples TRBV7-8 to TRBJ1-2, with 10 nucleotides matching TRBD1. Germline lookup yields CDR1 SGHVS and CDR2 FQNEAQ. This CDR3 comprises 15 residues. The CDR3 here is CASSLEPTSGQGRFF. CDR3 in DNA: TGTGCCAGCAGCTTAGAACCGACGTCGGGACAGGGGAGGTTCTTC.

The J gene is TRBJ1-2, the V gene TRBV2; the D gene is possibly TRBD1 (5 bases). Germline CDR1 is SNHLY and CDR2 is FYNNEI. The CDR3 runs 15 residues. Trimming shortened V by 5 bases and J by 2 bases, and 15 bases separated the two germline ends. CDR3 residues: CASSRQGLSNYGYTF. CDR3 sequence (DNA): TGTGCCAGCAGTCGGCAGGGTTTATCCAACTATGGCTACACCTTC.